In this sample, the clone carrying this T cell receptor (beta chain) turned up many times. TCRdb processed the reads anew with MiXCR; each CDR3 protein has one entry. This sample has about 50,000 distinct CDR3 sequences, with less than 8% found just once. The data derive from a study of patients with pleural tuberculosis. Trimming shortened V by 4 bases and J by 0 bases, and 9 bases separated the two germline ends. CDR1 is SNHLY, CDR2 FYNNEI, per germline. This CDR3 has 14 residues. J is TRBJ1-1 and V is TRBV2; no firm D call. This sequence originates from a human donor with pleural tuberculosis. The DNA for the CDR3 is TGTGCCAGCAGTGTAGCAGGCATGAACACTGAAGCTTTCTTT. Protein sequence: CASSVAGMNTEAFF.